Described below is a single TCR beta chain sequence and its context. The antigen remains unidentified. The V gene lost 0 bases and the J gene lost 10 bases, with 14 bases spanning the gap. Germline loops: CDR1 SGHKS, CDR2 YYEKEE (reference sequence). The CDR3 loop spans 14 amino acids. Generated by immunoSEQ multiplex PCR, the TCRdb table keeps only in-frame clones and is missing some. The data hold about 32,000 clones, with about 80% observed a single time. The time point denotes: week 35, safety follow-up. One vaccine dose held 300 ug of mutant IDH1 20-mer peptide and came with topical imiquimod. The sample comes from a study of a mutant IDH1 vaccine in newly diagnosed glioma. For the study at large: The treated population exhibited a male proportion of around 62%, a female proportion of approximately 38%, and a mean age of around 40 years.

Points from the study as a whole: Vaccine-induced immune responses occurred in approximately 93% of patients.

The sample consisted of PBMCs, taken from a glioma patient whose treatment included an IDH1 peptide vaccine. This chain connects TRBV5-5 to TRBJ1-5, with a tentative D call TRBD1 (5 bases). This TCR derives from a man aged 25 to 40 with glioma. The CDR3 DNA reads as TGTGCCAGCAGCTTGGAGACCACGGGGGGTCCCCAGCATTTT. It yields the protein CASSLETTGGPQHF.